One and the same sample provided the 5 T cell receptor beta chains below, sequenced in a study of siplizumab effects on memory and regulatory T cells. The protocol was immunoSEQ multiplex PCR, while the TCRdb copy is restricted to in-frame clones and leaves out a portion. The sample records over 85,000 clones, roughly 93% being singletons. The sequencing sample was made of CD8+ T cells sorted from blood. The source is a human donor in good health.

The chain couples TRBV19 to TRBJ2-6; TRBD1 matches at 7 bases. Germline lookup yields CDR1 LNHDA and CDR2 SQIVND (reference sequence). V trimming: 5 bases; J trimming: 1 base; junction bases outside the gene matches: 14. This CDR3 has 19 residues. The CDR3 loop is CASSVSSGTELSGANVLTF. DNA of the CDR3: TGTGCCAGTAGTGTCTCTTCCGGGACAGAATTATCTGGGGCCAACGTCCTGACTTTC.

This chain joins TRBV11-3 and TRBJ2-3; TRBD2 might be the D (5 bases). V shed 5 bases and J shed 8 bases, with 14 bases lying between them. Germline values: CDR1 SGHNT, CDR2 YENEEA. The CDR3 extends over 13 amino acids. This CDR3 reads CASSPGLLGTQYF. The CDR3 nucleotides are TGTGCCAGCAGCCCCGGACTTTTAGGTACGCAGTATTTT.

This chain connects TRBV5-1 to TRBJ2-1, with a tentative D call TRBD1 (5 bases). Trimming left V 3 bases short and J 1 base short, with 11 bases between. This CDR3 region has 15 residues. CDR1 SGHRS and CDR2 YFSETQ come from the germline V gene. This CDR3 is CASSSSRTSYNEQFF. DNA of the CDR3: TGCGCCAGCAGCTCCTCCAGGACATCCTACAATGAGCAGTTCTTC.

The chain couples TRBV6-6 to TRBJ1-1, with D tentatively TRBD1 (5 bases). Looked up from germline, CDR1 is MNHNY and CDR2 is SVGAGI (reference sequence). V dropped 5 bases and J dropped 5 bases, with 15 bases sitting between them. The length of the CDR3 is 14 residues. CDR3 DNA sequence: TGTGCCAGCAGTCTGTCGGGGGGTAAAACTGAAGCTTTCTTT. It is translated as CASSLSGGKTEAFF.

V and J are TRBV28 and TRBJ1-2; D uncertain. CDR1 and CDR2 (germline): MDHEN, SYDVKM. V was pared by 5 bases and J by 5 bases, with 12 bases between. There are 13 residues in the CDR3. CDR3 in DNA: TGTGCCAGCAGTGCCGACACGGGGTATGGCTACACCTTC. It yields the protein CASSADTGYGYTF.